A single sample gave rise to the 13 T cell receptor beta chains below, sequenced in a study of blood T cells in healthy people across ages. A second PCR of about 7 to 12 cycles used a sample-barcoded 5' primer and a J-beta primer mix. In TCRdb, the 5' RACE reads were re-called with MiXCR into one record per CDR3 protein. This table has some 790,000 distinct CDR3 sequences, around 26% appearing once. Specimen: blood. These TCRs come from an elderly woman in good health.

This clonotype was found once. This chain joins TRBV12-3 or TRBV12-4 and TRBJ1-2, with D unresolved. V was trimmed by 5 bases and J by 4 bases, leaving 11 bases between them. The CDR3 totals 13 residues. The CDR3 nucleotides are TGTGCCAGCAGTCGCAGGACCACCTATGGCTACACCTTC. Translated: CASSRRTTYGYTF.

This clonotype was counted at least ten times. The CDR3 DNA is TGTGCCAGCAACGGGGCGGACAGGGGGTCAGGCACTGAAGCTTTCTTT. Its protein product is CASNGADRGSGTEAFF. This chain connects TRBV3-1 to TRBJ1-1, with TRBD1 matching over 10 bases. V gave up 7 bases and J gave up 4 bases; unmatched junction bases: 12. The CDR3 length is 16 residues. Germline lookup yields CDR1 LGHDT and CDR2 YNNKEL (reference sequence).

On this clonotype itself: This may be a read error, as it is one base from a much larger clone. The rearrangement joins TRBV3-1 to TRBJ2-1; maybe TRBD1 (5 bases). V dropped 4 bases and J dropped 3 bases, with 13 bases sitting between them. The germline V gene encodes CDR1 LGHDT and CDR2 YNNKEL (reference sequence). The CDR3 totals 15 residues. In DNA form, the CDR3 reads TGTGCCAGCAGCCGAGGCTCACAGGTCTACAATGAGCAGTTCTTC. Encoded protein: CASSRGSQVYNEQFF.

This clonotype was counted many times. The chain combines TRBV20-1 with TRBJ1-6, with D maybe TRBD1 (5 bases). The germline V and J ends were trimmed by 3 bases and 8 bases, with 17 bases remaining between them. The V gene's germline CDR1 is DFQATT and CDR2 SNEGSKA (reference sequence). The CDR3 consists of 15 residues. CDR3 protein: CSASLGPLGDSPLHF. CDR3 bases: TGCAGTGCTAGTTTGGGGCCCCTAGGGGATTCACCCCTCCACTTT.

This clonotype was seen a handful of times. The V call is TRBV12-3 or TRBV12-4, the J call TRBJ1-4; 10 nucleotides align to TRBD1. V lost 6 bases to trimming and J lost 14 bases; unmatched junction nucleotides: 21. The CDR3 consists of 17 residues. The CDR3 DNA reads as TGTGCCAGCAGCCTATCCCCCCTTGGGACAGGGGACCCCTCGCTGTTTTTT. Protein: CASSLSPLGTGDPSLFF.

In its sample, this clonotype was seen a few times. This chain uses TRBV30 with TRBJ1-1; 9 bases fit TRBD1. CDR1 and CDR2 from the germline V gene are GTSNPN and SVGIG (reference sequence). The CDR3 runs to 13 residues. Germline trimming cut 5 bases from V and 2 bases from J; bases unmatched to any gene: 3. The CDR3 DNA sequence: TGTGCCTGGGGGGGACAGGGTAACACTGAAGCTTTCTTT. Protein sequence: CAWGGQGNTEAFF.

The CDR3 protein is CASRPTRAGGTGELFF. The CDR3 DNA follows: TGTGCCAGCAGACCCACTCGTGCAGGAGGCACCGGGGAGCTGTTTTTT. The chain carries TRBV12-3 or TRBV12-4 and TRBJ2-2; tentatively, D is TRBD2 (5 bases). The CDR3 is 16 residues long. V was clipped by 6 bases and J by 4 bases, with 18 bases between them.

The chain combines TRBV9 with TRBJ2-5; 7 bases align to TRBD1. Matching the DNA end better, TRBJ2-7 makes the J call doubtful. Germline V gene sequence: CDR1 SGDLS, CDR2 YYNGEE. The CDR3 runs 19 residues. The CDR3 is CASSTKKEQGPPQGHEQYF. The CDR3 nucleotides read TGTGCCAGCAGCACCAAAAAGGAACAGGGGCCCCCCCAAGGTCACGAGCAGTACTTC.

This clonotype occurred many times. The rearrangement uses TRBV29-1 and TRBJ1-2, with TRBD1 identical over 8 bases. Trimming removed 7 bases from V and 5 bases from J; junction bases left unmatched: 12. The CDR3 totals 14 residues. CDR1 and CDR2 (germline): SQVTM, ANQGSEA. The CDR3 loop reads CSARAGTGSYGYTF. Here the CDR3 DNA reads TGCAGCGCTAGAGCCGGGACAGGATCTTATGGCTACACCTTC.

This clonotype was seen repeatedly, ten times or more. The gene calls are TRBV28 and TRBJ2-6; 8 bases fit TRBD1. Losses at the gene ends were 10 bases for V and 1 base for J; bases not matched to a gene: 12. Germline V gene sequence: CDR1 MDHEN, CDR2 SYDVKM. There are 17 residues in the CDR3. CDR3 sequence: CATRNGQGISGANVLTF. The CDR3 DNA reads as TGTGCCACCCGCAACGGACAGGGTATTTCTGGGGCCAACGTCCTGACTTTC.

There are many counts of this clonotype. The V gene is TRBV20-1, the J gene TRBJ2-3, with TRBD2 matching 11 bases. J gave up 4 bases and V 5 bases, and 8 bases lay outside the gene matches. Germline CDR1 DFQATT, CDR2 SNEGSKA (reference sequence). The CDR3 extends over 15 amino acids. CDR3 residues: CSASSTSGVSDTQYF. For the CDR3, the DNA is TGCAGTGCTTCTTCGACTAGCGGGGTTTCAGATACGCAGTATTTT.

As for this clonotype: Given the absence of the conserved phenylalanine or tryptophan at the CDR3 end, a read error is likely. The genes are TRBV7-2 and TRBJ1-1; D is undetermined. Germline lookup yields CDR1 SGHTA and CDR2 FQGNSA. The CDR3 has 15 residues. Trimming stripped 5 bases from V and 6 bases from J, with 19 bases between. This chain's CDR3 is CASSTYPLSYAEAFS. The CDR3 DNA reads TGTGCCAGCAGCACTTACCCCTTGTCCTATGCTGAAGCTTTCTCT.

In this sample, this clonotype turned up many times. The CDR3 sequence: CASSPQGWGQPQHF. As DNA, the CDR3 is TGTGCCAGCAGCCCACAGGGATGGGGTCAGCCCCAGCATTTT. This sequence joins TRBV7-2 and TRBJ1-5; tentative D call: TRBD1 (6 bases). Trimming took off 5 bases at V and 6 bases at J, with 14 bases between the two ends. This CDR3 has 14 amino acids. From germline, CDR1 is SGHTA and CDR2 FQGNSA. The full variable domain, its missing parts supplied by reference TRBV7-2 and TRBJ1-5, is GAGVSQSPSNKVTEKGKDVELRCDPISGHTALYWYRQSLGQGLEFLIYFQGNSAPDKSGLPSDRFSAERTGGSVSTLTIQRTQQEDSAVYLCASSPQGWGQPQHFGDGTRLSIL.